This is a list of T cell receptor beta chains from one sample in a study of shared clonotypes between healthy human individuals. TCRdb keeps only in-frame clones here, not all; method: immunoSEQ multiplex PCR. The table includes millions of clones, 90% to 95% detected once. The sequencing sample was made of naive CD4+ T cells sorted from blood. All receptors come from a man between 18 and 35 years old in good health. Each CDR3 is given with its conserved first and last residue. D genes are given only for firm matches. Some rows have no size entry. The others give once, few or many, or a class for an expanded clone.

d_gene | j_gene | abundance | v_gene | CDR3nt | CDR3aa
TRBD1 | TRBJ1-1 | . | TRBV7-2 | TGTGCCAGCAGCTTTGCGGACAGGGTGGGCACTGAAGCTTTCTTT | CASSFADRVGTEAFF
TRBD1 | TRBJ1-5 | . | TRBV4-1 | TGCGCCAGCAGCCAGGACGGACAGGGGAATCAGCCCCAGCATTTT | CASSQDGQGNQPQHF
TRBD2 | TRBJ2-2 | once | TRBV5-6 | TGTGCCAGCAGCCCAAGGACTAGCGGGGGCCTTAACACCGGGGAGCTGTTTTTT | CASSPRTSGGLNTGELFF
TRBD2 | TRBJ2-1 | . | TRBV5-1 | TGCGCCAGCAGCTTGGGAGGGAGGGCCCTCGATGAGCAGTTCTTC | CASSLGGRALDEQFF
. | TRBJ2-5 | . | TRBV11-1 | TGTGCCAGCAGCTCCGACAGGCCTACATTGACCCAGTACTTC | CASSSDRPTLTQYF
. | TRBJ2-7 | . | TRBV5-1 | TGCGCCAGCAGCTTACAAGGGGTTGGGTCCTACGAGCAGTACTTC | CASSLQGVGSYEQYF
. | TRBJ2-3 | . | TRBV11-2 | TGTGCCAGCAGCTTAAGGGGCACGGATACGCAGTATTTT | CASSLRGTDTQYF
. | TRBJ2-1 | . | TRBV6-1 | TGTGCCAGCAGTGCCTGGGACGGCTACAATGAGCAGTTCTTC | CASSAWDGYNEQFF
. | TRBJ1-4 | . | TRBV7-9 | TGTGCCAGCAGCCAACCCCGGGGCGGCCAAGGGACTAATGAAAAACTGTTTTTT | CASSQPRGGQGTNEKLFF
TRBD2 | TRBJ2-4 | . | TRBV19 | TGTGCCAGTAGTATAGATCGGGGTAGCGGGAGGGGCATTCAGTACTTC | CASSIDRGSGRGIQYF
. | TRBJ2-3 | . | TRBV30 | TGTGCCTGGAGTGGACAGGGCACAGATACGCAGTATTTT | CAWSGQGTDTQYF
. | TRBJ1-5 | . | TRBV28 | TGTGCCAGCAGTTTAGGGCTACCCAATCAGCCCCAGCATTTT | CASSLGLPNQPQHF
TRBD1 | TRBJ1-6 | once | TRBV5-1 | TGCGCCAGCAGCCCAGATCCGGGACAGGGGGCCAATTCACCCCTCCACTTT | CASSPDPGQGANSPLHF
. | TRBJ2-5 | . | TRBV7-9 | TGTGCCAGCAGCATCCAAGAGACCCAGTACTTC | CASSIQETQYF
TRBD1 | TRBJ2-1 | . | TRBV11-3 | TGTGCCAGCAGCGTGGGACAGGGCGTTTTCAATGAGCAGTTCTTC | CASSVGQGVFNEQFF
. | TRBJ1-2 | . | TRBV5-1 | TGCGCCAGCAGCCCCAGGGTGGGCTATGGCTACACCTTC | CASSPRVGYGYTF
. | TRBJ2-2 | once | TRBV11-2 | TGTGCCAGCAGCTTAGTGGCAGAGCTGTTTTTT | CASSLVAELFF
TRBD1 | TRBJ1-2 | . | TRBV9 | TGTGCCAGCAGCCCAGGGGACAGGGGTATTGGCTACACCTTC | CASSPGDRGIGYTF
. | TRBJ1-2 | . | TRBV7-9 | TGTGCCAGCAGCTTAGATGCGATTGAAGGCTACACCTTC | CASSLDAIEGYTF
. | TRBJ2-7 | . | TRBV19 | TGTGCCAGTAGTATAGGCCCCGCCTACGAGCAGTACTTC | CASSIGPAYEQYF
. | TRBJ1-5 | once | TRBV27 | TGTGCCAGCAGTTTATGGGGGGCTAGCAATCAGCCCCAGCATTTT | CASSLWGASNQPQHF
. | TRBJ1-3 | once | TRBV29-1 | TGCAGCGTCAAACAAGACAGGACTGGAAACACCATATATTTT | CSVKQDRTGNTIYF
TRBD2 | TRBJ2-5 | . | TRBV10-3 | TGTGCCATCAGTGAGTCCGGTAGCGGGGGTGGGACCCAGTACTTC | CAISESGSGGGTQYF
. | TRBJ2-3 | . | TRBV27 | TGTGCCAGCAGTTTATCTTGGGGGAGCACAGATACGCAGTATTTT | CASSLSWGSTDTQYF
. | TRBJ2-5 | . | TRBV10-3 | TGTGCCATCAGTGATAGAGACAGGAGCCAAGAGACCCAGTACTTC | CAISDRDRSQETQYF
. | TRBJ2-7 | few | TRBV7-2 | TGTGCCAGCAGCTTAGGGGGACCCGGTAGAACCGGGATCGAGCAGTACTTC | CASSLGGPGRTGIEQYF
. | TRBJ2-1 | . | TRBV7-2 | TGTGCCAGCAGCCTAGGACTTTACAATGAGCAGTTCTTC | CASSLGLYNEQFF
TRBD2 | TRBJ2-7 | . | TRBV6-1 | TGTGCCAGCAGGAGAGTAGCGGGGACCTACGAGCAGTACTTC | CASRRVAGTYEQYF
. | TRBJ2-1 | once | TRBV11-3 | TGTGCCAGCAGCGGCCGGACCTACAATGAGCAGTTCTTC | CASSGRTYNEQFF
TRBD1 | TRBJ1-2 | . | TRBV5-1 | TGCGCCAGCAGCCCTCATGACAGGGTGGAAAGGGGAGGCTACACCTTC | CASSPHDRVERGGYTF
. | TRBJ1-2 | once | TRBV15 | TGTGCCACCAGCAGGGCGGGGGGACATGGTGGCTACACCTTC | CATSRAGGHGGYTF
TRBD1 | TRBJ2-7 | once | TRBV15 | TGTGCCACCAGCAGGCCGGGACAGGGCTACGAGCAGTACTTC | CATSRPGQGYEQYF
. | TRBJ2-2 | . | TRBV7-2 | TGTGCCAGCAGCCTAATGGGCGGGTCGAACACCGGGGAGCTGTTTTTT | CASSLMGGSNTGELFF
. | TRBJ2-7 | . | TRBV19 | TGTGCCAGTAGTATAGGTGTGGGATCCTACGAGCAGTACTTC | CASSIGVGSYEQYF